The T cell receptor beta chain under discussion was sequenced for a study of blood T cells in healthy people across ages. It was with a sample-barcoded 5' primer and a J-beta primer mix that a second PCR of about 6 to 12 cycles was run. TCRdb fed the 5' RACE reads into MiXCR, producing one record per CDR3 protein. The sample has about 730,000 distinct CDR3 sequences, 43% seen once; the top ten hold less than 25%. The sample comprised blood. The TCR originated in an older woman in good health.

DNA for the CDR3: TGTGCCAGCAGCTTGGTAGGGAACTACAATGAGCAGTTCTTC. Encoded protein: CASSLVGNYNEQFF. V usage is TRBV5-6 and J usage is TRBJ2-1, with D uncertain. The V gene's germline CDR1 is SGHDT and CDR2 YYEEEE. V shed 0 bases and J shed 3 bases, with 7 bases lying between them. This CDR3 comprises 14 residues.